Reported below is one T cell receptor beta chain. TCRdb's copy holds only in-frame clones and misses some; the assay was immunoSEQ multiplex PCR. The table shows more than 150,000 clones, with 70% to 80% occurring only once. V shed 5 bases and J 7 bases; nucleotides not matched to a gene: 5. CDR1 and CDR2 from the germline V gene are KGHDR and SFDVKD. The CDR3 totals 15 residues. This entry comes from a study of blood T cell repertoires in COVID-19. Study as a whole: The United States, Italy and Spain provided the acute and convalescent COVID-19 samples.

Each participant's cohort was designated according to participant-reported clinical history. This chain connects TRBV24-1 to TRBJ2-1; TRBD2 matches at 12 bases. The material sequenced was PBMCs or T cells enriched from blood (not recorded which). The sequence was obtained from a man in his 60s who had been exposed to COVID-19. CDR3 sequence (DNA): TGTGCCACCAGTGGTACTAGCGGGAGGTATAATGAGCAGTTCTTC. Its translation: CATSGTSGRYNEQFF.